This TCR beta chain came from a study of vaccination effects on CD4 cells after COVID-19. CDR3 length: 15 residues. V dropped 1 base and J dropped 2 bases, with 15 bases sitting between them. CDR1 is GTSNPN and CDR2 is SVGIG in the germline V gene (reference sequence). Peptide-pool stimulation followed by sequencing identified expanded antigen-specific CD4+ clonotypes in the ViraFEST assay. At the end of nine to ten days of culture, CD4+ T cells were isolated. The person's infection with SARS-CoV-2, confirmed by PCR, took place between March and December 2020. Two doses of BNT162b2 or mRNA-1273 vaccine were administered to participants. Half-medium exchanges with IL-2 medium took place on days 3 and 7. General observations from the study: Convalescents' spike-reactive clones after vaccination were mainly made up of new clones that the vaccine induced. Substantial clonal contraction characterized both infection- and vaccine-induced clones late after vaccination.

Note on this clone: Its antigen remains unknown.

Measured with immunoSEQ multiplex PCR; TCRdb has only the in-frame clones, and not every one. The profile covers 12,000 to 15,000 clones, with nearly 80% appearing a single time and 29% taken by the ten largest. V is TRBV30 and J is TRBJ2-7; no reliable D call. The sequence derives from a human donor who had a prior SARS-CoV-2 infection. The sample was CD4+ T cells from PBMCs cultured with HCoV-NL63 spike peptides, taken after COVID-19 vaccination. Here the CDR3 DNA reads TGTGCCTGGAGTGGATCCCGAGGTAGTGCCTACGAGCAGTACTTC. Its protein product is CAWSGSRGSAYEQYF.